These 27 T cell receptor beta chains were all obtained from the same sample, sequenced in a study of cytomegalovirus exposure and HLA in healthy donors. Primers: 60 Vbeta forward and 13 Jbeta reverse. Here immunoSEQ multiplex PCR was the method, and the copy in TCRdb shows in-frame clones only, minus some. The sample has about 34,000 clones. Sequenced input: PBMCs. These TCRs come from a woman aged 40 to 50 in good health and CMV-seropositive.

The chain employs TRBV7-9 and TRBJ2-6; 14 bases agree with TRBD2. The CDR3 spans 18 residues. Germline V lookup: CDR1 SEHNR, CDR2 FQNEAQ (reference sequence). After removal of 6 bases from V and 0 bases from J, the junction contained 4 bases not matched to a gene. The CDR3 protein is CASRGLAGAFSGANVLTF. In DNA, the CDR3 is TGTGCCAGCAGGGGACTAGCGGGAGCCTTCTCTGGGGCCAACGTCCTGACTTTC.

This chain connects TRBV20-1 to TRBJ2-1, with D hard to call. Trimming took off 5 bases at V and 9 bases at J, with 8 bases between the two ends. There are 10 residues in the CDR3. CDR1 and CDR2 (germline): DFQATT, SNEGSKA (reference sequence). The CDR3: CSAGPIEQFF. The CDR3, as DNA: TGCAGTGCTGGTCCTATTGAGCAGTTCTTC.

The CDR3 spells CASSPSGRDDGELFF. CDR3 nucleotides: TGTGCCAGCAGCCCTAGCGGGAGAGATGACGGGGAGCTGTTTTTT. The chain carries TRBV9 and TRBJ2-2, with 10 bases identical to TRBD2. The CDR3 length is 15 residues. J was trimmed by 7 bases and V by 4 bases; bases with no gene match: 7. The V gene's germline CDR1 is SGDLS and CDR2 YYNGEE.

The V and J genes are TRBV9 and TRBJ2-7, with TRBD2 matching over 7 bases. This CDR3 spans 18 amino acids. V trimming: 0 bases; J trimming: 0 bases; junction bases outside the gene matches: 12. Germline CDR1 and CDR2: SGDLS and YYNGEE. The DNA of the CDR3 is TGTGCCAGCAGCGTAGCTGTCGGGGAGGGGATGGGCTCCTACGAGCAGTACTTC. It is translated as CASSVAVGEGMGSYEQYF.

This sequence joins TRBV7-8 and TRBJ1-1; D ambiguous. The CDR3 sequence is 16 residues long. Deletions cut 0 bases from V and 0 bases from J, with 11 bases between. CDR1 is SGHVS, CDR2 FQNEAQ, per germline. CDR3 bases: TGTGCCAGCAGCTTAGCAGGAGGGTCCATGAACACTGAAGCTTTCTTT. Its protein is CASSLAGGSMNTEAFF. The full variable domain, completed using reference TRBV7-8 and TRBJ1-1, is GAGVSQSPRYKVAKRGQDVALRCDPISGHVSLFWYQQALGQGPEFLTYFQNEAQLDKSGLPSDRFFAERPEGSVSTLKIQRTQQEDSAVYLCASSLAGGSMNTEAFFGQGTRLTVV.

In DNA, the CDR3 is TGTGCCAGCTCTCCCGCTGGGCAGGGGTATGGCTACACCTTC. Amino acid sequence: CASSPAGQGYGYTF. V usage is TRBV18 and J usage is TRBJ1-2, with D possibly matching TRBD1 (6 bases). Germline values: CDR1 KGHSH, CDR2 LQKENI. V was cut by 6 bases and J by 5 bases, with 16 bases left in between. This CDR3 region has 14 residues. The whole variable domain, filled in from reference TRBV18 and TRBJ1-2, reads NAGVMQNPRHLVRRRGQEARLRCSPMKGHSHVYWYRQLPEEGLKFMVYLQKENIIDESGMPKERFSAEFPKEGPSILRIQQVVRGDSAAYFCASSPAGQGYGYTFGSGTRLTVV.

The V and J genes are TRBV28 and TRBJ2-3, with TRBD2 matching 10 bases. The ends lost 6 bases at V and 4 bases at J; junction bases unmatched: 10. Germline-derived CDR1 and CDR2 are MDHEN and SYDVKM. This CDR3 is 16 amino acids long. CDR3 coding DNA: TGTGCCAGCAGCACGATAGGGCTAGCGGGAGCAGATACGCAGTATTTT. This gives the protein CASSTIGLAGADTQYF.

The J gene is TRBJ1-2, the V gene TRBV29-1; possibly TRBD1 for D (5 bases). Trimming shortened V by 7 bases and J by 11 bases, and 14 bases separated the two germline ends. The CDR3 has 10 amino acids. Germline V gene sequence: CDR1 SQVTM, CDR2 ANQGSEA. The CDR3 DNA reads TGCAGCGGTCTCAGGGAAGTATACACCTTC. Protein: CSGLREVYTF.

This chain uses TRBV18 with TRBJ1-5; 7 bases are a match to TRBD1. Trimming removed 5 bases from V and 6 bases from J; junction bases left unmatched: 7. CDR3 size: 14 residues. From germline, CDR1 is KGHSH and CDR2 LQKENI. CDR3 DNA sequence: TGTGCCAGCTCAGGAACAGGGGTAGGTCAGCCCCAGCATTTT. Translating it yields CASSGTGVGQPQHF.

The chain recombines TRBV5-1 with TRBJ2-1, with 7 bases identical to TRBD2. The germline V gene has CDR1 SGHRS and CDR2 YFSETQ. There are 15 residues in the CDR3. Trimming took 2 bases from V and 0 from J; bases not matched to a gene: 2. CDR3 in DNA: TGCGCCAGCAGCTTAGCGGGACTCTCCTACAATGAGCAGTTCTTC. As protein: CASSLAGLSYNEQFF.

The CDR3 DNA follows: TGTGCTAGTGGTTTTGGGACAGGGTACCCTGAAGCTTTCTTT. Amino acid sequence: CASGFGTGYPEAFF. This sequence joins TRBV12-5 and TRBJ1-1, with 9 bases identical to TRBD1. V shed 3 bases, J shed 6 bases, and the junction held 5 bases outside the gene matches. Per the germline V gene, CDR1 is LGHNT and CDR2 is FRNRAP. CDR3 length: 14 residues.

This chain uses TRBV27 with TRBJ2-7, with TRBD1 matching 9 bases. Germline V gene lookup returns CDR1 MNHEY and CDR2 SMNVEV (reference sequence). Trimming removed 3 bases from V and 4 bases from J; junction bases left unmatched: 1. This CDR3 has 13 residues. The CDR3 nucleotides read TGTGCCAGCAGTTTGACAGGGGGATACGAGCAGTACTTC. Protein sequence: CASSLTGGYEQYF.

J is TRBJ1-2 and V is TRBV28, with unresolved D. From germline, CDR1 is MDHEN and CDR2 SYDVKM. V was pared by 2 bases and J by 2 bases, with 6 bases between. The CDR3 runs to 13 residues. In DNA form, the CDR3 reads TGTGCCAGCAGTTTAGCAGGAAACTATGGCTACACCTTC. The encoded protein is CASSLAGNYGYTF.

CDR3 DNA: TGTGCCAGCAGTCAGACAGGGGGCTCCTACGAGCAGTACTTC. This sequence encodes CASSQTGGSYEQYF. This sequence joins TRBV9 and TRBJ2-7; 9 bases line up with TRBD1. Germline V gene sequence: CDR1 SGDLS, CDR2 YYNGEE. The CDR3 covers 14 residues. The trim removed 5 bases at V and 0 bases at J, leaving 3 bases unmatched.

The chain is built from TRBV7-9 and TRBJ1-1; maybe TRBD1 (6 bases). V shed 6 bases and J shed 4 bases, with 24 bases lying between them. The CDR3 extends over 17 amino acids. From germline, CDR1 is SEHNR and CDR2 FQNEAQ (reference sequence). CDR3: CASRPPFRMGAITEAFF. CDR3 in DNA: TGTGCCAGCAGACCCCCTTTTCGAATGGGGGCTATCACTGAAGCTTTCTTT. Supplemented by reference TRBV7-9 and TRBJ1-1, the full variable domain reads DTGVSQNPRHKITKRGQNVTFRCDPISEHNRLYWYRQTLGQGPEFLTYFQNEAQLEKSRLLSDRFSAERPKGSFSTLEIQRTEQGDSAMYLCASRPPFRMGAITEAFFGQGTRLTVV.

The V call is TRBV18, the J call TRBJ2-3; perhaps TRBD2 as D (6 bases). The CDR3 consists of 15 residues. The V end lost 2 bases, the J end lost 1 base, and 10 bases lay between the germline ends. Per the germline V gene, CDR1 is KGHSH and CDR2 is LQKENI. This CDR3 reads CASSPEWGGTDTQYF. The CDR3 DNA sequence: TGTGCCAGCTCACCAGAGTGGGGGGGCACAGATACGCAGTATTTT.

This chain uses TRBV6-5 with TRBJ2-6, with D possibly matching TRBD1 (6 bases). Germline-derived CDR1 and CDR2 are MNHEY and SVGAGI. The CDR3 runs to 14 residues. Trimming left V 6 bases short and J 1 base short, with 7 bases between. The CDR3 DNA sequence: TGTGCCAGCAGGCAGGGGTCTGGGGCCAACGTCCTGACTTTC. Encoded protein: CASRQGSGANVLTF.

The CDR3 loop reads CASTSDGEGPQHF. As DNA, the CDR3 is TGTGCCAGCACCTCGGACGGCGAGGGGCCCCAGCATTTT. The gene calls are TRBV28 and TRBJ1-5, with D unclear. The CDR3 extends over 13 amino acids. Germline CDR1 MDHEN, CDR2 SYDVKM. The V end was cut by 7 bases, the J end by 9 bases, with 16 bases between. The full variable domain, in which reference TRBV28 and TRBJ1-5 provide the parts outside the CDR3, is DVKVTQSSRYLVKRTGEKVFLECVQDMDHENMFWYRQDPGLGLRLIYFSYDVKMKEKGDIPEGYSVSREKKERFSLILESASTNQTSMYLCASTSDGEGPQHFGDGTRLSIL.

CDR3: CASMSRTGSGNTIYF. The CDR3 DNA reads as TGTGCCAGCATGTCCCGAACAGGGTCAGGAAACACCATATATTTT. The chain has TRBV2 and TRBJ1-3; possibly TRBD1 for D (6 bases). Germline-derived CDR1 and CDR2 are SNHLY and FYNNEI. Trimming removed 7 bases from V and 4 bases from J, with 17 bases in between. The CDR3 totals 15 residues.

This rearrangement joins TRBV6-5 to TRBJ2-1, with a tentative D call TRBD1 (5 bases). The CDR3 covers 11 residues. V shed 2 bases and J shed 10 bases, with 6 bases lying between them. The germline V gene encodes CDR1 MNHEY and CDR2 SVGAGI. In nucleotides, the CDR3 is TGTGCCAGCAGTTACGGGGCGGAGCAGTTCTTC. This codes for CASSYGAEQFF.

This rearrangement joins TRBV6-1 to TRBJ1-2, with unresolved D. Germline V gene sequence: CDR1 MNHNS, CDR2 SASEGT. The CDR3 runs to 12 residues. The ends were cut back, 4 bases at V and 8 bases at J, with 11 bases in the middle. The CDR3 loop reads CASSGAGGGYTF. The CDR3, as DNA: TGTGCCAGCAGTGGGGCAGGTGGAGGCTACACCTTC.

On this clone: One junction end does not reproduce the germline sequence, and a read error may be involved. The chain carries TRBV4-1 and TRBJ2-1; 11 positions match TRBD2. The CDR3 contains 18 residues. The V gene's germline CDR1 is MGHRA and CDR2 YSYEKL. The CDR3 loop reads CASSQVTLLAGARRSVLF. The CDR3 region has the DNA TGCGCCAGCAGCCAAGTTACGTTACTAGCGGGAGCTAGGAGATCCGTACTCTTC.

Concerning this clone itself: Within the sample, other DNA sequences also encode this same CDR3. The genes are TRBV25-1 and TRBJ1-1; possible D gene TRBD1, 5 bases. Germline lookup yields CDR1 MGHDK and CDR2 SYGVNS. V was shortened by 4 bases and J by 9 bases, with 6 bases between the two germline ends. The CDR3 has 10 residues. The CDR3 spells CASSGQKAFF. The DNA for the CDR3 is TGTGCCAGCAGTGGACAGAAAGCTTTCTTT.

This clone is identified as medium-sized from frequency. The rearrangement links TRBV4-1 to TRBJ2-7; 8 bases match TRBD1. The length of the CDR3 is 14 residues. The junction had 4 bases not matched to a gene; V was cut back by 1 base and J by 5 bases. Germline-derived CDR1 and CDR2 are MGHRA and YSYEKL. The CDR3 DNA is TGCGCCAGCAGCCAAGGCCAGGGGGCTAACGAGCAGTACTTC. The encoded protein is CASSQGQGANEQYF.

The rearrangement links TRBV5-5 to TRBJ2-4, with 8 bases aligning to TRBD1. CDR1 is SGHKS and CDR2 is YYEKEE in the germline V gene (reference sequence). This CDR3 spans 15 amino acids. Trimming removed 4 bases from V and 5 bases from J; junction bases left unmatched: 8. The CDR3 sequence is CASSPIGQGENIQYF. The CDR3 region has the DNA TGTGCCAGCAGCCCCATTGGACAGGGTGAAAACATTCAGTACTTC.

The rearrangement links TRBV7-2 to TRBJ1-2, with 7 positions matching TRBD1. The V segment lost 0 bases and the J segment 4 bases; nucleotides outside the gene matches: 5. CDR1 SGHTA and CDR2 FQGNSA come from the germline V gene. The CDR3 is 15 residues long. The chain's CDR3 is CASSLAGTAFYGYTF. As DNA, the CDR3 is TGTGCCAGCAGCTTAGCGGGGACAGCCTTCTATGGCTACACCTTC.

This CDR3 is CASSLTGTSETEQFF. The CDR3 bases are TGCGCCAGCAGCTTGACGGGGACTAGCGAAACTGAGCAGTTCTTC. The V and J genes are TRBV5-1 and TRBJ2-1, with TRBD2 matching 10 bases. After removal of 1 base from V and 9 bases from J, the junction contained 7 bases not matched to a gene. The germline gives CDR1 SGHRS, CDR2 YFSETQ. The CDR3 is 15 residues long.